Presented here are 6 T cell receptor beta chains from one specimen sequenced in a study of shared clonotypes between healthy human individuals. As defined, naive CD8 cells were CD45RO-negative and positively selected for CCR7, with terminally differentiated effector memory CD45RA+ cells excluded. Sequenced by immunoSEQ multiplex PCR; TCRdb stores in-frame clones only, minus some. The sample contains hundreds of thousands of clones, roughly 95% of which appear only once. The sequencing sample was made of naive CD8+ T cells sorted from blood. All receptors derive from a woman younger than 45 in good health.

V gene TRBV5-1 combines with J gene TRBJ2-1, with 8 positions matching TRBD1. The CDR3 covers 15 residues. Germline V lookup: CDR1 SGHRS, CDR2 YFSETQ. Losses at the gene ends were 0 bases for V and 10 bases for J; bases not matched to a gene: 9. Written as DNA, the CDR3 is TGCGCCAGCAGCTTGGACAGGGGGAGGCCGGACGAGCAGTTCTTC. This codes for CASSLDRGRPDEQFF.

This chain links TRBV9 with TRBJ1-5; 8 positions match TRBD1. Germline trimming cut 2 bases from V and 5 bases from J; bases unmatched to any gene: 6. From germline, CDR1 is SGDLS and CDR2 YYNGEE. This CDR3 is built from 15 residues. CDR3 coding DNA: TGTGCCAGCAGCGTTAGGGGACAGGCGGATCAGCCCCAGCATTTT. Translated, it gives CASSVRGQADQPQHF.

In this sample, this clone turned up a few times. The rearrangement links TRBV5-1 to TRBJ1-2; D gene uncertain. The germline V and J ends were trimmed by 4 bases and 8 bases, with 6 bases remaining between them. The CDR3 spans 10 residues. Germline V CDR1 and CDR2: SGHRS, YFSETQ. The CDR3 is CASSRRGYTF. DNA for the CDR3: TGCGCCAGCAGCAGGAGAGGCTACACCTTC.

The V call is TRBV27, the J call TRBJ1-4; TRBD1 aligns across 9 bases. This CDR3 has 14 residues. The germline CDR1 and CDR2 sequences are MNHEY and SMNVEV (reference sequence). Losses at the gene ends were 8 bases for V and 8 bases for J; bases not matched to a gene: 9. In DNA form, the CDR3 reads TGTGCCAGCTTTCCCCACAGGGGGCGAGAAAAACTGTTTTTT. Its translation: CASFPHRGREKLFF.

In this sample, this clone turned up once. This chain uses TRBV27 with TRBJ2-7; D possibly corresponds to TRBD1 (5 bases). The CDR3 sequence is 16 residues long. The V gene lost 3 bases and the J gene lost 2 bases, with 17 bases spanning the gap. Germline assignment: CDR1 MNHEY and CDR2 SMNVEV (reference sequence). The CDR3 DNA reads as TGTGCCAGCAGTTTTAGCCTGGGGCAGTCTACCTACGAGCAGTACTTC. This gives the protein CASSFSLGQSTYEQYF.

The chain joins TRBV5-6 to TRBJ1-1; D uncertain. Trimming shortened V by 4 bases and J by 8 bases, and 9 bases separated the two germline ends. From germline, CDR1 is SGHDT and CDR2 YYEEEE. The CDR3 is 11 residues long. The CDR3 protein is CASSGSEEAFF. CDR3 nucleotides: TGTGCCAGCAGCGGGTCAGAAGAAGCTTTCTTT.